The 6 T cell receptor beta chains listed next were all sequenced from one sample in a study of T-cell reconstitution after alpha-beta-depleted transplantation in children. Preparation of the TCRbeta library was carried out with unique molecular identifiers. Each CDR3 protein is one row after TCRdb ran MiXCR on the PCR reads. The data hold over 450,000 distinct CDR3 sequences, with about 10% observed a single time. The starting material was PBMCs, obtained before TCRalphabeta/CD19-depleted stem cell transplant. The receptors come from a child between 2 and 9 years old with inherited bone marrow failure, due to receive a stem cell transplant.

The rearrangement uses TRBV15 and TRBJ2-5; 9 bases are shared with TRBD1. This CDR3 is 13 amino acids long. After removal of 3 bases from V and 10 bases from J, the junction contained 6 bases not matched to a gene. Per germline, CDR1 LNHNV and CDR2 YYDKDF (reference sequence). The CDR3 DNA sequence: TGTGCCACCAGCAGGGACAGGGGCCTGGACCAGTACTTC. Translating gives CATSRDRGLDQYF.

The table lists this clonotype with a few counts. Written as DNA, the CDR3 is TGTGCCAGCAGTTACTTGGGGAATAGCAATCAGCCCCAGCATTTT. Its protein is CASSYLGNSNQPQHF. The V gene is TRBV6-2 or TRBV6-3, the J gene TRBJ1-5; D is undetermined. The CDR3 runs 15 residues. Germline CDR1 reads MNHEY; CDR2 reads SVGEGT. Trimming stripped 1 base from V and 0 bases from J, with 7 bases between.

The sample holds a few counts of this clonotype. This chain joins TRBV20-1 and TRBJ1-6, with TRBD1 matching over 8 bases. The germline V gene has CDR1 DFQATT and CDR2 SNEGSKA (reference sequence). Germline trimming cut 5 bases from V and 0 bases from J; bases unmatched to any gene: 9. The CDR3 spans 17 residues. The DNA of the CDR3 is TGCAGTGCTGTTAGGACAGGGACGAGCTCCTATAATTCACCCCTCCACTTT. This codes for CSAVRTGTSSYNSPLHF.

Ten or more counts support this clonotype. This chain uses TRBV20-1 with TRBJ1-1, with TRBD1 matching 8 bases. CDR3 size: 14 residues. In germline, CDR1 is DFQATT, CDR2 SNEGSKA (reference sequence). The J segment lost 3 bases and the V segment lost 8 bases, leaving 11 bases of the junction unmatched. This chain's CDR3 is CSPQGRGLYTEAFF. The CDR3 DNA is TGCAGTCCACAAGGCAGGGGGCTTTACACTGAAGCTTTCTTT.

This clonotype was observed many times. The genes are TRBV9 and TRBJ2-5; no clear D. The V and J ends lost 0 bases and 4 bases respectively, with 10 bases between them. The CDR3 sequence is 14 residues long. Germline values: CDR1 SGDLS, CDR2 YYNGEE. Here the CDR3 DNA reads TGTGCCAGCAGCGTAGAGCCCGCAGGAGAGACCCAGTACTTC. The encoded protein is CASSVEPAGETQYF.

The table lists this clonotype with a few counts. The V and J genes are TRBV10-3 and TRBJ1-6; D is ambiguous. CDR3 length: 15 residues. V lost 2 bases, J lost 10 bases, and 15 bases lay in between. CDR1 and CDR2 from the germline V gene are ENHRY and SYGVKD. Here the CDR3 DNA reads TGTGCCATCAGTGAGCTGGGTCCCTACGAGTCACCCCTCCACTTT. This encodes CAISELGPYESPLHF.